Sequencing of this TCR beta chain was carried out in a study of blood T cell repertoires in COVID-19. The data were produced by immunoSEQ multiplex PCR, yet TCRdb's version contains in-frame clones alone and is incomplete. In the table there are about 260,000 clones, 88% of which are singletons. V lost 1 base, J lost 4 bases, and 8 bases lay in between. CDR3 length: 15 residues. From germline, CDR1 is SGHTA and CDR2 FQGNSA. V usage is TRBV7-2 and J usage is TRBJ1-6, with D uncertain. The sequence came from a human donor in a cohort sampled during active COVID-19. Sequencing used peripheral blood. CDR3 in amino acids: CASSLGGRYNSPLHF. CDR3 nucleotides: TGTGCCAGCAGCTTAGGTGGTAGATATAATTCACCCCTCCACTTT.